Below, 21 T cell receptor beta chains from the same sample are listed, as sequenced in a study of blood T cell repertoires in COVID-19. Only in-frame clones appear in the TCRdb table, and some are missing; sequencing was by immunoSEQ multiplex PCR. The table has 150,000 or so clones, roughly three quarters seen once. Sequencing was performed on peripheral blood. Receptor source: a woman aged 70-85 years with acute or convalescent COVID-19.

V gene TRBV3-1 (or the pseudogene TRBV3-2) combines with J gene TRBJ2-6, with a tentative D call TRBD1 (6 bases). This CDR3 is built from 18 residues. CDR1 is LGHDT, CDR2 YNNKEL, per germline (reference sequence). Trimming took 1 base from V and 0 from J, leaving 13 bases between them. The CDR3 nucleotides are TGTGCCAGCAGCCAAGTGAGAGGGGGAATCTCTGGGGCCAACGTCCTGACTTTC. It specifies CASSQVRGGISGANVLTF.

CDR3 loop: CASSKTGGYIQYF. The CDR3 coding sequence is TGTGCCAGCAGTAAGACAGGGGGGTACATTCAGTACTTC. The chain is built from TRBV6-5 and TRBJ2-4, with 9 nucleotides matching TRBD1. The trim removed 5 bases at V and 8 bases at J, leaving 4 bases unmatched. This CDR3 has 13 amino acids. Germline CDR1 is MNHEY and CDR2 is SVGAGI.

This clone was counted between two and nine times. The chain has TRBV4-1 and TRBJ1-1, with D possibly TRBD1 on 6 matching bases. Germline V gives CDR1 MGHRA, CDR2 YSYEKL. The CDR3 covers 17 residues. V lost 0 bases and J lost 5, with 19 bases in between. CDR3 bases: TGCGCCAGCAGCCAAGATTCTGGGGTTTCCCAGGGGACTGAAGCTTTCTTT. Translation gives CASSQDSGVSQGTEAFF.

This clone was observed a handful of times. The genes are TRBV15 and TRBJ2-2, with a tentative D call TRBD2 (6 bases). CDR1 is LNHNV, CDR2 YYDKDF, per germline (reference sequence). The V end lost 5 bases, the J end lost 1 base, and 14 bases lay between the germline ends. The CDR3 loop spans 16 amino acids. As DNA, the CDR3 is TGTGCCACCAGCCTTCAGGGCGGGAAGAACACCGGGGAGCTGTTTTTT. Amino acid sequence: CATSLQGGKNTGELFF.

The genes are TRBV28 and TRBJ1-5, with 7 bases lining up with TRBD1. Germline lookup yields CDR1 MDHEN and CDR2 SYDVKM. The trim removed 6 bases at V and 7 bases at J, leaving 9 bases unmatched. The CDR3 consists of 14 residues. CDR3 nucleotide sequence: TGTGCCAGCAGCCCCGACAGGGTGGAACAGCCCCAGCATTTT. The encoded protein is CASSPDRVEQPQHF.

The J gene is TRBJ2-2, the V gene TRBV9; D may be TRBD1 (6 bases). The germline gives CDR1 SGDLS, CDR2 YYNGEE. V lost 2 bases, J lost 4 bases, and 15 bases lay in between. The CDR3 has 16 amino acids. The CDR3 nucleotides read TGTGCCAGCAGCGTCCAGGGGTTGTCGAGCACCGGGGAGCTGTTTTTT. Its protein product is CASSVQGLSSTGELFF.

The V gene is TRBV2, the J gene TRBJ2-2; 11 bases fit TRBD2. There are 17 residues in the CDR3. Germline trimming cut 6 bases from V and 1 base from J; bases unmatched to any gene: 7. Germline V gene data show CDR1 as SNHLY and CDR2 as FYNNEI. CDR3 nucleotides: TGTGCCAGCAGGACTAGCGGGGAACCTTTGAACACCGGGGAGCTGTTTTTT. This gives the protein CASRTSGEPLNTGELFF.

The chain combines TRBV9 with TRBJ2-2; 9 bases are a match to TRBD1. The CDR3 length is 16 residues. Germline lookup yields CDR1 SGDLS and CDR2 YYNGEE. The V gene end was trimmed by 3 bases and the J gene end by 6 bases; junction bases not matched to a gene: 9. CDR3 nucleotide sequence: TGTGCCAGCAGCGGATCCGGGACAGGGACTCCCGGGGAGCTGTTTTTT. Translated: CASSGSGTGTPGELFF.

Points on this clone: Distinct nucleotide sequences in the sample also encode this CDR3. The CDR3 nucleotides are TGTGCCAGCAGTGGGGACTCCCGTAACTATGGCTACACCTTC. Its protein product is CASSGDSRNYGYTF. V usage is TRBV2 and J usage is TRBJ1-2, with a weak D call TRBD1 (5 bases). This CDR3 spans 14 amino acids. Trimming left V 4 bases short and J 1 base short, with 10 bases between. Germline V gene data show CDR1 as SNHLY and CDR2 as FYNNEI.

The chain links TRBV12-3 or TRBV12-4 to TRBJ1-6; no reliable D call. This CDR3 is 13 amino acids long. Between the trimmed V and J ends, which lost 4 bases and 7 bases, there was a span of 8 bases. CDR3 sequence reads: CASSYGRNSPLHF. CDR3 nucleotide sequence: TGTGCCAGCAGTTATGGCAGGAATTCACCCCTCCACTTT.

This chain links TRBV21-1 with TRBJ1-2; the listed D gene, TRBD1, was not tested against the DNA. TRBV21-1 has pseudogene status. This CDR3 has 15 amino acids. This chain's CDR3 is CASSKVVDRGHGYTF. The CDR3 DNA follows: TGTGCCAGCAGCAAAGTGGTGGACAGGGGGCATGGCTACACCTTC.

V gene TRBV11-2 combines with J gene TRBJ1-3, with TRBD1 identical over 7 bases. The CDR3 totals 15 residues. With 3 bases clipped from V and 2 bases from J, the junction kept 4 bases outside the gene matches. Germline V gene sequence: CDR1 SGHAT, CDR2 FQNNGV. CDR3 region: CASSLMTGTGNTIYF. CDR3 nucleotide sequence: TGTGCCAGCAGCTTGATGACAGGGACTGGAAACACCATATATTTT. Combining the CDR3 with reference TRBV11-2 and TRBJ1-3 gives the whole variable domain EAGVAQSPRYKIIEKRQSVAFWCNPISGHATLYWYQQILGQGPKLLIQFQNNGVVDDSQLPKDRFSAERLKGVDSTLKIQPAKLEDSAVYLCASSLMTGTGNTIYFGEGSWLTVV.

The chain has TRBV7-9 and TRBJ2-5, with 7 positions matching TRBD1. CDR1 SEHNR and CDR2 FQNEAQ come from the germline V gene (reference sequence). The CDR3 is made up of 16 amino acids. V dropped 5 bases and J dropped 3; count of bases not matched to a gene: 12. The DNA for the CDR3 is TGTGCCAGCAGCACCAAGCAAGGGACAGTTAAAGAGACCCAGTACTTC. Translation gives CASSTKQGTVKETQYF.

The chain is built from TRBV9 and TRBJ1-2, with 8 bases matching TRBD1. Germline V gives CDR1 SGDLS, CDR2 YYNGEE. There are 15 residues in the CDR3. With V trimmed by 2 bases and J by 4 bases, 7 bases remained unmatched. DNA for the CDR3: TGTGCCAGCAGCGTTGAAAAGACAGGGGTCTATGGCTACACCTTC. This translates into CASSVEKTGVYGYTF. The whole variable domain, remainder taken from reference TRBV9 and TRBJ1-2, is DSGVTQTPKHLITATGQRVTLRCSPRSGDLSVYWYQQSLDQGLQFLIQYYNGEERAKGNILERFSAQQFPDLHSELNLSSLELGDSALYFCASSVEKTGVYGYTFGSGTRLTVV.

The chain recombines TRBV2 with TRBJ1-5; D gene unclear. V dropped 5 bases and J dropped 2 bases, with 13 bases sitting between them. There are 15 residues in the CDR3. CDR1 is SNHLY and CDR2 is FYNNEI in the germline V gene. The CDR3 protein is CASSLSGKGNQPQHF. The CDR3, as DNA: TGTGCCAGCAGTCTGTCGGGGAAGGGCAATCAGCCCCAGCATTTT.

The genes are TRBV10-2 and TRBJ1-1; D not certain. The V gene lost 7 bases and the J gene lost 1 base, with 7 bases spanning the gap. Per germline, CDR1 WSHSY and CDR2 SAAADI. This CDR3 comprises 12 residues. Here the CDR3 reads CASKTGNTEAFF. CDR3 DNA sequence: TGCGCCAGCAAGACGGGGAACACTGAAGCTTTCTTT.

The chain carries TRBV28 and TRBJ1-2; no clear D gene. Deletions cut 6 bases from V and 9 bases from J, with 17 bases between. The CDR3 runs to 13 residues. Germline CDR1 MDHEN, CDR2 SYDVKM. The CDR3 region is CASSSQTWLSYTF. The CDR3 DNA is TGTGCCAGCAGCTCTCAAACTTGGTTAAGCTACACCTTC.

The chain has TRBV5-1 and TRBJ2-7; 9 nucleotides match TRBD1. The CDR3 has 15 amino acids. Per the germline V gene, CDR1 is SGHRS and CDR2 is YFSETQ. V shed 2 bases and J 5 bases; nucleotides not matched to a gene: 8. The CDR3 DNA is TGCGCCAGCAGCTTCACACAGGGGGCGAGCCACGAGCAGTACTTC. It yields the protein CASSFTQGASHEQYF. Complete variable domain (other parts from reference TRBV5-1 and TRBJ2-7): KAGVTQTPRYLIKTRGQQVTLSCSPISGHRSVSWYQQTPGQGLQFLFEYFSETQRNKGNFPGRFSGRQFSNSRSEMNVSTLELGDSALYLCASSFTQGASHEQYFGPGTRLTVT.

V is TRBV27 and J is TRBJ2-2, with 7 positions matching TRBD2. Per the germline V gene, CDR1 is MNHEY and CDR2 is SMNVEV (reference sequence). With V trimmed by 6 bases and J by 5 bases, 6 bases remained unmatched. This CDR3 has 14 residues. CDR3 DNA: TGTGCCAGCAGGGGGGGGGTTGTGACCGGGGAGCTGTTTTTT. Translating it yields CASRGGVVTGELFF.

This clone has just a few counts. This rearrangement joins TRBV19 to TRBJ1-1, with D possibly matching TRBD1 (5 bases). This CDR3 has 14 amino acids. V was clipped by 7 bases and J by 10 bases, with 22 bases between them. Looked up from germline, CDR1 is LNHDA and CDR2 is SQIVND (reference sequence). In DNA, the CDR3 is TGTGCCAGTACCACCACCCCGGGCAGGGCAGGAGCTTTCTTT. It translates to CASTTTPGRAGAFF.

This clone came up a few times. V gene TRBV19 combines with J gene TRBJ2-5; 10 nucleotides line up with TRBD1. J gave up 4 bases and V 6 bases, and 8 bases lay outside the gene matches. Germline lookup yields CDR1 LNHDA and CDR2 SQIVND (reference sequence). The CDR3 spans 15 residues. CDR3 sequence (DNA): TGTGCCAGTAGACTGACAGGGGGCGCGTTAGAGACCCAGTACTTC. Encoded protein: CASRLTGGALETQYF.